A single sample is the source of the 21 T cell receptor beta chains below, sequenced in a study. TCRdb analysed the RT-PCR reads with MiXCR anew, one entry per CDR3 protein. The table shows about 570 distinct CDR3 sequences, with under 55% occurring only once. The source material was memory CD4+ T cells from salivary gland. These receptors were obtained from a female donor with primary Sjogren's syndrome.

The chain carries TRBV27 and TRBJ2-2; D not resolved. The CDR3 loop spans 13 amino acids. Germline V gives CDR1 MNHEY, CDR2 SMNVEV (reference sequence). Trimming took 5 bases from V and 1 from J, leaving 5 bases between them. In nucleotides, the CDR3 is TGTGCCAGCAGTGAACGGAACACCGGGGAGCTGTTTTTT. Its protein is CASSERNTGELFF.

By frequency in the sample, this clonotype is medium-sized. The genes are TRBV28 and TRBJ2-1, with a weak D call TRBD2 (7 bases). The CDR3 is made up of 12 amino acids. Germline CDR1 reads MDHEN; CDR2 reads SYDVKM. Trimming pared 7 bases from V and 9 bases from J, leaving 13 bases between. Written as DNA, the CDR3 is TGTGCCAGCACCAGGGGAGGGACTGAGCAGTTCTTC. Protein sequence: CASTRGGTEQFF.

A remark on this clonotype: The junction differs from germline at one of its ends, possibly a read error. CDR3 residues: CASRPSGAGEKLFF. The CDR3 bases are TGTGCCAGTAGACCTTCGGGTGCGGGCGAAAAACTTTTTTTT. The chain couples TRBV19 to TRBJ1-4; no firm D call. Looked up from germline, CDR1 is LNHDA and CDR2 is SQIVND (reference sequence). The CDR3 runs to 14 residues.

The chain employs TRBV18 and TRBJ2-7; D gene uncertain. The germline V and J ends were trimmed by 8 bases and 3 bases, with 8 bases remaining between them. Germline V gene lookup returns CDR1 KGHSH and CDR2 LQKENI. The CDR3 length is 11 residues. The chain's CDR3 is CASRGVYEQYF. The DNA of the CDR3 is TGTGCCAGCCGCGGAGTCTACGAGCAGTACTTC.

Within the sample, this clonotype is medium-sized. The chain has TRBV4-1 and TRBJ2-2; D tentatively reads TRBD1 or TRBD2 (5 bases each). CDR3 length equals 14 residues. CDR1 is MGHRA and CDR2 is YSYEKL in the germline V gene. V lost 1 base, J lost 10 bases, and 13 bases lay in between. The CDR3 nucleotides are TGCGCCAGCAGCCAAGCTTCCGGGACCCAGGAGCTGTTTTTT. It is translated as CASSQASGTQELFF.

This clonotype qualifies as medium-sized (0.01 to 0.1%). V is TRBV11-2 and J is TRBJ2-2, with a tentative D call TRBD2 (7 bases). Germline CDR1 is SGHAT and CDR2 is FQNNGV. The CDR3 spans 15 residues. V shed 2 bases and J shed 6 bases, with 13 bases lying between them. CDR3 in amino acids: CASSLKRGGSGELFF. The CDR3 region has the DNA TGTGCCAGCAGCTTAAAGAGGGGGGGGTCCGGGGAGCTGTTTTTT.

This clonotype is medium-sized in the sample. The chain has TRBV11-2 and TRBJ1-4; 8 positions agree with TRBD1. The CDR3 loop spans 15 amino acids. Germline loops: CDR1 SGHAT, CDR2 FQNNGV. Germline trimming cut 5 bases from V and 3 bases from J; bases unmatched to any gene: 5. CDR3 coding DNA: TGTGCCAGCAGCGGCTGGGACAGGCCTAATGAAAAACTGTTTTTT. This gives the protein CASSGWDRPNEKLFF.

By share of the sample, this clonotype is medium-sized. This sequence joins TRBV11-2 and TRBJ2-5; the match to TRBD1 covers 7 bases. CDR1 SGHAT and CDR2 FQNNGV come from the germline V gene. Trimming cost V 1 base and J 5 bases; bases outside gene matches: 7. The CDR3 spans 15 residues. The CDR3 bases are TGTGCCAGCAGCTTAGTAGGGGGCGCTTTGGAGACCCAGTACTTC. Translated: CASSLVGGALETQYF.

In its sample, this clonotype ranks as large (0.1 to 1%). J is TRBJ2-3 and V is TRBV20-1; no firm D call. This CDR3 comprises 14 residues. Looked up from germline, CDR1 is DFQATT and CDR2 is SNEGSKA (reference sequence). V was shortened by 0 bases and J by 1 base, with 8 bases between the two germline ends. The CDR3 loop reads CSARDFWGTDTQYF. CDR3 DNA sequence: TGCAGTGCTAGAGATTTCTGGGGCACAGATACGCAGTATTTT.

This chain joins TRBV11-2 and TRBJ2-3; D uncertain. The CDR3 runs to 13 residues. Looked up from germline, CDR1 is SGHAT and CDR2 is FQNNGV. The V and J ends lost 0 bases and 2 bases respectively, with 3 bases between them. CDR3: CASSLDPTDTQYF. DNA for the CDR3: TGTGCCAGCAGCTTAGACCCCACAGATACGCAGTATTTT.

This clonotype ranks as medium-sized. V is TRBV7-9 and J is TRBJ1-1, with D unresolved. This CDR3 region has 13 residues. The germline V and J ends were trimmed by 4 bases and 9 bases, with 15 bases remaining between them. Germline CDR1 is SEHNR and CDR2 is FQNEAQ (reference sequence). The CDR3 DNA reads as TGTGCCAGCAGCTCCGGACCCAGGTTGAAAGCTTTCTTT. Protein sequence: CASSSGPRLKAFF.

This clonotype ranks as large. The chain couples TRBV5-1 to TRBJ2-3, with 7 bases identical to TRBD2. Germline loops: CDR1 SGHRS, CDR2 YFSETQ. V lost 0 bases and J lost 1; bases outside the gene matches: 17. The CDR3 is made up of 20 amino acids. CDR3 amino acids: CASSLGDTRILRERTDTQYF. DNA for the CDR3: TGCGCCAGCAGCTTGGGCGACACTCGGATCTTGCGGGAGCGCACAGATACGCAGTATTTT.

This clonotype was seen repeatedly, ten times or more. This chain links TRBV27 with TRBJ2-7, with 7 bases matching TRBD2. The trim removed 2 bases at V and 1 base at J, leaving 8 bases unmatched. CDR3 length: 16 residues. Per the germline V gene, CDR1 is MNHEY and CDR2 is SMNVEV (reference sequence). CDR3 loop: CASSLKRGLESYEQYF. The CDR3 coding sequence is TGTGCCAGCAGTTTAAAGAGAGGACTAGAATCCTACGAGCAGTACTTC.

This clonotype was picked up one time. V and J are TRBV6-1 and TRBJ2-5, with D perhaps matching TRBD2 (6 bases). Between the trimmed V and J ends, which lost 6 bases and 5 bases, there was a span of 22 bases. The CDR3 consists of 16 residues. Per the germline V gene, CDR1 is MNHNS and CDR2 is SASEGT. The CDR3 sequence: CASSPHEIGGWETQYF. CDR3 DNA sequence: TGTGCCAGCAGCCCGCACGAAATTGGGGGGTGGGAGACCCAGTACTTC.

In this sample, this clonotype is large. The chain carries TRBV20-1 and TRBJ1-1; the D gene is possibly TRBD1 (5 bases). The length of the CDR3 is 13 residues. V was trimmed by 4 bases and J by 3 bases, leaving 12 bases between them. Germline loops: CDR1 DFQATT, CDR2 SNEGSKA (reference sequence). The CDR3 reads CSAMRGADTEAFF. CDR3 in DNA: TGCAGTGCTATGAGGGGCGCAGACACTGAAGCTTTCTTT.

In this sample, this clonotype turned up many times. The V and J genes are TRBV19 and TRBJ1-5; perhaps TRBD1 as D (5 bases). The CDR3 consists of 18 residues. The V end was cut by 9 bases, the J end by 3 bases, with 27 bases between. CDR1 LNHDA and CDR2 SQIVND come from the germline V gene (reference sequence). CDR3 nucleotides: TGTGCCAGCTCGGCTCCTAGGGGCCGCAAGCTGTACAATCAGCCCCAGCATTTT. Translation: CASSAPRGRKLYNQPQHF. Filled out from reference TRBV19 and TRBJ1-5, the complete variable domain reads DGGITQSPKYLFRKEGQNVTLSCEQNLNHDAMYWYRQDPGQGLRLIYYSQIVNDFQKGDIAEGYSVSREKKESFPLTVTSAQKNPTAFYLCASSAPRGRKLYNQPQHFGDGTRLSIL.

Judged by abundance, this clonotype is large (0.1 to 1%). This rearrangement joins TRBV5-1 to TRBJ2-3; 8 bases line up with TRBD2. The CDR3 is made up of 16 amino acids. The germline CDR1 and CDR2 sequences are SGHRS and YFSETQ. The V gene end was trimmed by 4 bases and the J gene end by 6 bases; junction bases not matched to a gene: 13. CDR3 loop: CASSLGLAGGQDTQYF. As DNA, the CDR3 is TGCGCCAGCAGCCTCGGACTAGCAGGAGGGCAGGATACGCAGTATTTT.

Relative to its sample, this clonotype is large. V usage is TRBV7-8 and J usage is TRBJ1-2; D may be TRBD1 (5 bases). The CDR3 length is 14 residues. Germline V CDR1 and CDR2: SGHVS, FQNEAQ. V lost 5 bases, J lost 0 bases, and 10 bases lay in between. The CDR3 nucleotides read TGTGCCAGCAGCCCAGGGATTGCTAACTATGGCTACACCTTC. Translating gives CASSPGIANYGYTF.

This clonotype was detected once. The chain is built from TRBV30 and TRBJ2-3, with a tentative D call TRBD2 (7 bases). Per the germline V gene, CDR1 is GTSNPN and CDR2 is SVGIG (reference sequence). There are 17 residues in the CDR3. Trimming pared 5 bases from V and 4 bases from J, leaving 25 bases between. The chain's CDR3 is CAWGGAGGRIPPDTQYF. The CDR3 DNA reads TGTGCCTGGGGGGGGGCAGGCGGGAGAATCCCCCCAGATACGCAGTATTTT.

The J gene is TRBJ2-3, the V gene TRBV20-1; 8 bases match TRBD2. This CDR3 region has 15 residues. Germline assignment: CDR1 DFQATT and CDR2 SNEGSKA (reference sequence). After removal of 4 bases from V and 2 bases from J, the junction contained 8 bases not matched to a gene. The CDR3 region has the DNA TGCAGTGCTACCCCGGGAGCGGGGGACACAGATACGCAGTATTTT. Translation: CSATPGAGDTDTQYF.

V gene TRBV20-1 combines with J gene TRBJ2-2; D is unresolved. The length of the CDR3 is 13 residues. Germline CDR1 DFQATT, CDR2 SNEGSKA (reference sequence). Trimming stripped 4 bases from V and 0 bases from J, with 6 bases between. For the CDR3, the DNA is TGCAGTGCTACCTCCACGAACACCGGGGAGCTGTTTTTT. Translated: CSATSTNTGELFF.